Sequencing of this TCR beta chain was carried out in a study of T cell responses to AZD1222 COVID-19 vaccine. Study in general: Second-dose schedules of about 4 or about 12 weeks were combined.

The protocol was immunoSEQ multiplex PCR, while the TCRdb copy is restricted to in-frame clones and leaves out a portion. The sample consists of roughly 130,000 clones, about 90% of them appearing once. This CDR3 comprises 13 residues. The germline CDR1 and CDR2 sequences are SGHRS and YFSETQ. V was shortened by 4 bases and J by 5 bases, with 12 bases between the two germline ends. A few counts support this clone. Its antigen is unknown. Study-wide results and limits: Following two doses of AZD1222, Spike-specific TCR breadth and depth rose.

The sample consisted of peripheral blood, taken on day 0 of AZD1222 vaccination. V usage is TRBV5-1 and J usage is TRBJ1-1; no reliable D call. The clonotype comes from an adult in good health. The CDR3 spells CASSAAGLTEAFF. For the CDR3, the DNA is TGCGCCAGCAGCGCCGCGGGGTTGACTGAAGCTTTCTTT.